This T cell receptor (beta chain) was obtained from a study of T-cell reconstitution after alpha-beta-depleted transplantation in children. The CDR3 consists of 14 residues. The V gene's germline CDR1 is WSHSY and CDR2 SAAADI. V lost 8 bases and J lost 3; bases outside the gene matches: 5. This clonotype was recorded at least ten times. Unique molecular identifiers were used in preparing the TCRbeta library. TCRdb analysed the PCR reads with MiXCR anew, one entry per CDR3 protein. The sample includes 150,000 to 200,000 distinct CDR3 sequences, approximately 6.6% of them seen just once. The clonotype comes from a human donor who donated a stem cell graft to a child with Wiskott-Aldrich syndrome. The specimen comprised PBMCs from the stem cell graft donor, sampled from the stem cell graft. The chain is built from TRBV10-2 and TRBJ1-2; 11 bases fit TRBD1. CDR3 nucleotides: TGCGCCAGCGGGGCGGGACAGGGGGACTATGGCTACACCTTC. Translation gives CASGAGQGDYGYTF.